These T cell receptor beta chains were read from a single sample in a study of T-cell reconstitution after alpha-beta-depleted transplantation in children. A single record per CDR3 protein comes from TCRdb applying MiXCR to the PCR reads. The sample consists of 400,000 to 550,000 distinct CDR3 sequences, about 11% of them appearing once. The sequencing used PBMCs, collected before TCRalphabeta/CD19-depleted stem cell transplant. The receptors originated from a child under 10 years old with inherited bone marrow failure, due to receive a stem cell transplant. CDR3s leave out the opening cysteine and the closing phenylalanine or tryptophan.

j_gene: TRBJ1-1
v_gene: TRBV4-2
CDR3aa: ASSRVQGNPMNTEAF

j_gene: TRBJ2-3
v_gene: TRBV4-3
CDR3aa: ASSQGTAPGDTQY

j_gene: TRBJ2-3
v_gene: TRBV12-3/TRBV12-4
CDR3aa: ASSLGASTDTQY

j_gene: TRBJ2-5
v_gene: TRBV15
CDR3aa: ATSRDLGQETQY

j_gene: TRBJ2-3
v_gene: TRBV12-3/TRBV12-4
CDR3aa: ASSFLEGTDTQY

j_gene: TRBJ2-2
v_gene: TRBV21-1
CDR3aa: ASSKLTTGAGELF

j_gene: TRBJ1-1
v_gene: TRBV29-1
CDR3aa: SAGGATSSNTEAF

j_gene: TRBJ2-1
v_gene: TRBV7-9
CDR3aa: ASSFSGDPYNEQF

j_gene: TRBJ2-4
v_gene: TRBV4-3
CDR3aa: ASSQDSGLAVGKNIQY

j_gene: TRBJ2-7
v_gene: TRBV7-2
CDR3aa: ASSLGSQDYEQY

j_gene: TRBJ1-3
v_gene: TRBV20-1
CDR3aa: SARGGLSGNTIY

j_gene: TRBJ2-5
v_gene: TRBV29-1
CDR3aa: SVFLPNFRYQETQY

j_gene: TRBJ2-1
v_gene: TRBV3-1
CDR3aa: ASSLYSIWDPPGEQF

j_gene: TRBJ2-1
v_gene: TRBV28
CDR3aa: ASRKAGLLNEQF

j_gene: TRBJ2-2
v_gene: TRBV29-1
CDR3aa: SVDSGTGELF

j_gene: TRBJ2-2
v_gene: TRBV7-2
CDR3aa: ASSHDWASGITGELF

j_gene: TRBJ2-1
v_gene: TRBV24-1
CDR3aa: ATSDREGGASYNEQF

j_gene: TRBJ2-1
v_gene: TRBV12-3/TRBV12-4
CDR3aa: ASSWTSFSYNEQF

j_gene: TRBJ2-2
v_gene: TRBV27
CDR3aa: ASSLLYRNTGELF

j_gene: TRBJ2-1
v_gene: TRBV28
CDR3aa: ASSSGSFYNEQF

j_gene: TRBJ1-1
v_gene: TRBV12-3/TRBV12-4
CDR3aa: ASGRSHTEAF

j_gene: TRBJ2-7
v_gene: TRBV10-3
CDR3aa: AIQGQGLLEQY

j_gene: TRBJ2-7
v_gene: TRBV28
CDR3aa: ASSLNPGLAGSYEQY

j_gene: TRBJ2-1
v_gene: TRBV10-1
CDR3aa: ASSESRGSSYNEQF

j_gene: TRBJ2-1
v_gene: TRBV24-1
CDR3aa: ATSDSTVPRNNEQF

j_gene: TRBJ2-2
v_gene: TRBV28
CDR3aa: ASSLAPVGTGELF

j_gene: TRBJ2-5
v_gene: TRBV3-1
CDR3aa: ASSQDWSETQY

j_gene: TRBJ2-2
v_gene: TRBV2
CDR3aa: ASSGTAAITGELF

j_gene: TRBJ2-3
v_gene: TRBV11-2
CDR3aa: ASSLGPGLVTDTQY

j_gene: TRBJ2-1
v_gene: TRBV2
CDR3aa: ASRTSYYYNEQF

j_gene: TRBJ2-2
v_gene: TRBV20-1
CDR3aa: SARQGGSTGELF

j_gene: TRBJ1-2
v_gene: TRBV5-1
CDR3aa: ASSQIQGPVNYGYT

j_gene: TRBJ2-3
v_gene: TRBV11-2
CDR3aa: ASSSGTGGSLTDTQY

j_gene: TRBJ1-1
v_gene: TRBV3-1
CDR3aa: ASSPSWGGMNTEAF

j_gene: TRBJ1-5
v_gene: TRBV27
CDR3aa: ASSLLGTRPQH

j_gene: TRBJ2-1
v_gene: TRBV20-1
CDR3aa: SALGLAVSSYNEQF

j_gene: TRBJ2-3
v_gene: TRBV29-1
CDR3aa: SVELFSTDTQY

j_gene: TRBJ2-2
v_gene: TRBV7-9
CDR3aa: ASSLGTSGRTGELF

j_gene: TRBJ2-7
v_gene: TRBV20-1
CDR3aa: SATSDRGASYEQY

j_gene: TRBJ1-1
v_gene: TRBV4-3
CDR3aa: ASSQDSRLLNTEAF